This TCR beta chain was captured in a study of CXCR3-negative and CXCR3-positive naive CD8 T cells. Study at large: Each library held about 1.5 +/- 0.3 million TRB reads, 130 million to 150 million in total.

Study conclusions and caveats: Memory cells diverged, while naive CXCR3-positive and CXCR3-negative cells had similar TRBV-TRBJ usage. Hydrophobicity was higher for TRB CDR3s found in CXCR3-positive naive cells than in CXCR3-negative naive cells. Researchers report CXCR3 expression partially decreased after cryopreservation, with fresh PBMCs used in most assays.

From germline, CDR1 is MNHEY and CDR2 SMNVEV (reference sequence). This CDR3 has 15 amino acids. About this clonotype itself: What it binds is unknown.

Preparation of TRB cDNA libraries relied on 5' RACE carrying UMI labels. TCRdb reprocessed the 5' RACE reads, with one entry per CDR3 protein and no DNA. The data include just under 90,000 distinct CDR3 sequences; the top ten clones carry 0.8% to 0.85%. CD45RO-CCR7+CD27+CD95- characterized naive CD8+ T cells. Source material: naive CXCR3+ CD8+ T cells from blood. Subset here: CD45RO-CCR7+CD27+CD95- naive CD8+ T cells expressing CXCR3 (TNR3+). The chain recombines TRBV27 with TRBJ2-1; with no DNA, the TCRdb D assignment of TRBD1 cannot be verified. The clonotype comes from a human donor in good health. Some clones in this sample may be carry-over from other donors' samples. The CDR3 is CASSLLMTGSNEQFF.